A selection of T cell receptor beta chains follows, all from one sample in a study of cytomegalovirus exposure and HLA in healthy donors. Data came from immunoSEQ multiplex PCR; TCRdb stores just in-frame clones and leaves some out. Counted here are 140,000 to 150,000 clones, around 70% occurring once; the ten biggest clones make up approximately 2.3%. Sequenced: PBMCs. These receptors were collected from a woman in her sixties or seventies in good health and CMV-seropositive. Both conserved end residues are trimmed from each CDR3.

j_call v_call cdr3_aa
TRBJ2-1 TRBV28 ASSYDEQF
TRBJ1-2 TRBV11-2 ASFGQSNYGYT
TRBJ2-3 TRBV15 ATNDRGSTDTQY
TRBJ1-2 TRBV4-1 ASSQDRTGEGGYT
TRBJ1-1 TRBV4-2 ASSQQLMNTEAF
TRBJ1-5 TRBV19 ASSMVGWGVSNQPQH
TRBJ2-2 TRBV29-1 SVDMGELF
TRBJ1-5 TRBV7-2 ASSQGADQPQH
TRBJ2-1 TRBV11-3 ASSLGERESNEQF
TRBJ1-1 TRBV10-3 AISIRGENTEAF
TRBJ1-1 TRBV19 ASSIGGLNTEAF